The 23 T cell receptor beta chains reported below all come from one sample, sequenced in a study of blood T cell repertoires in COVID-19. Assay used: immunoSEQ multiplex PCR; TCRdb lists only in-frame clones, some missing. The sample has about 39,000 clones, about 85% seen once. Material for sequencing was peripheral blood. These receptors all stem from a man in his sixties with acute or convalescent COVID-19.

Here the CDR3 DNA reads TGTGCTAGTGGTTTGGGACAGGGTAACGCCCAGCCCCAGCATTTT. Translation gives CASGLGQGNAQPQHF. The V gene is TRBV12-5, the J gene TRBJ1-5, with TRBD1 matching over 7 bases. V was pared by 1 base and J by 7 bases, with 7 bases of the junction left unmatched. Germline V gives CDR1 LGHNT, CDR2 FRNRAP. The CDR3 runs 15 residues.

This clone was seen once. The chain uses TRBV11-2 and TRBJ1-1, with D hard to call. V lost 1 base to trimming and J lost 1 base, with 4 bases between them. The CDR3 is 13 residues long. Germline V lookup: CDR1 SGHAT, CDR2 FQNNGV. DNA of the CDR3: TGTGCCAGCAGCTTAGGGGCGAACACTGAAGCTTTCTTT. Translation: CASSLGANTEAFF.

This chain links TRBV4-1 with TRBJ2-1, with TRBD2 matching 9 bases. The CDR3 runs to 15 residues. Trimming took 1 base from V and 7 from J; bases not matched to a gene: 5. Germline V gives CDR1 MGHRA, CDR2 YSYEKL. The CDR3 region has the DNA TGCGCCAGCAGCCAAGGGACTAGCGTTAGGAATGAGCAGTTCTTC. Translated: CASSQGTSVRNEQFF.

The chain employs TRBV7-4 and TRBJ2-7; the D gene is possibly TRBD2 (6 bases). The length of the CDR3 is 13 residues. Trimming took off 5 bases at V and 3 bases at J, with 11 bases between the two ends. The germline gives CDR1 SGHVT, CDR2 SQSDAQ. The CDR3 region is CASSQEEGYEQYF. The CDR3 DNA reads as TGTGCCAGCAGCCAAGAGGAGGGCTACGAGCAGTACTTC.

The V and J genes are TRBV3-1 (or the pseudogene TRBV3-2) and TRBJ2-5; weak D call: TRBD1 (5 bases). The V gene lost 5 bases and the J gene lost 5 bases, with 9 bases spanning the gap. In germline, CDR1 is LGHDT, CDR2 YNNKEL (reference sequence). This CDR3 contains 12 residues. Here the CDR3 DNA reads TGTGCCAGCAGCACCAGGGATGAGACCCAGTACTTC. Protein: CASSTRDETQYF.

V usage is TRBV24-1 and J usage is TRBJ1-2; 9 bases are a match to TRBD1. This CDR3 is built from 15 residues. Germline lookup yields CDR1 KGHDR and CDR2 SFDVKD. The V and J ends lost 3 bases and 4 bases, in that order; junction bases with no gene match: 5. The CDR3 region has the DNA TGTGCCACCAGTGATCCTAACAGGGGGCTCTATGGCTACACCTTC. This translates into CATSDPNRGLYGYTF.

This clone was seen only once. V is TRBV5-1 and J is TRBJ1-1, with a tentative D call TRBD1 (6 bases). Germline V gives CDR1 SGHRS, CDR2 YFSETQ. V gave up 0 bases and J gave up 5 bases, with 11 bases separating them. This CDR3 comprises 14 residues. The CDR3 is CASSLGEQGTEAFF. CDR3 sequence (DNA): TGCGCCAGCAGCTTGGGGGAGCAGGGGACTGAAGCTTTCTTT. The full variable domain, with the rest looked up from reference TRBV5-1 and TRBJ1-1, is KAGVTQTPRYLIKTRGQQVTLSCSPISGHRSVSWYQQTPGQGLQFLFEYFSETQRNKGNFPGRFSGRQFSNSRSEMNVSTLELGDSALYLCASSLGEQGTEAFFGQGTRLTVV.

V gene TRBV5-4 combines with J gene TRBJ2-2; a weak D match, TRBD1 (6 bases). This CDR3 is built from 15 residues. Trimming pared 4 bases from V and 2 bases from J, leaving 12 bases between. The germline gives CDR1 SGHNT, CDR2 YYREEE (reference sequence). The CDR3 nucleotides read TGTGCCAGCAGCGTCATACAGGGAAACACCGGGGAGCTGTTTTTT. As protein: CASSVIQGNTGELFF.

The table lists this clone with a count of one. The chain has TRBV5-6 and TRBJ1-6; weak D call: TRBD1 (5 bases). The CDR3 is 14 amino acids. Germline CDR1 reads SGHDT; CDR2 reads YYEEEE. V was pared by 4 bases and J by 7 bases, with 12 bases between. CDR3 residues: CASSLATENSPLHF. CDR3 coding DNA: TGTGCCAGCAGCCTGGCGACAGAGAATTCACCCCTCCACTTT. The whole variable domain, remainder taken from reference TRBV5-6 and TRBJ1-6, is DAGVTQSPTHLIKTRGQQVTLRCSPKSGHDTVSWYQQALGQGPQFIFQYYEEEERQRGNFPDRFSGHQFPNYSSELNVNALLLGDSALYLCASSLATENSPLHFGNGTRLTVT.

This chain's CDR3 is CSAQVNEQFF. CDR3 sequence (DNA): TGCAGCGCACAAGTCAATGAGCAGTTCTTC. The chain carries TRBV29-1 and TRBJ2-1; unclear D gene. The CDR3 is 10 residues long. Looked up from germline, CDR1 is SQVTM and CDR2 is ANQGSEA. Trimming took 7 bases from V and 6 from J, leaving 7 bases between them.

This chain connects TRBV5-1 to TRBJ1-1, with D unresolved. This CDR3 region has 14 residues. Germline lookup yields CDR1 SGHRS and CDR2 YFSETQ. V shed 1 base and J shed 1 base, with 8 bases lying between them. The CDR3 is CASSLRNSNTEAFF. The CDR3 nucleotides read TGCGCCAGCAGCTTGAGAAACTCGAACACTGAAGCTTTCTTT.

The V and J genes are TRBV4-1 and TRBJ2-7; 10 bases agree with TRBD2. Germline V gene lookup returns CDR1 MGHRA and CDR2 YSYEKL. The CDR3 runs 16 residues. The J segment lost 2 bases and the V segment lost 0 bases, leaving 4 bases of the junction unmatched. CDR3 in amino acids: CASSQEGTSGAYEQYV. The DNA for the CDR3 is TGCGCCAGCAGCCAAGAAGGCACTAGCGGGGCCTACGAGCAGTACGTC.

The chain combines TRBV28 with TRBJ1-3, with D tentatively TRBD1 (6 bases). Germline values: CDR1 MDHEN, CDR2 SYDVKM. The CDR3 extends over 17 amino acids. Between the trimmed V and J ends, which lost 7 bases and 0 bases, there was a span of 19 bases. The CDR3 DNA reads TGTGCCAGCACCTCTGGGCAGGGGCCTATCTCTGGAAACACCATATATTTT. It translates to CASTSGQGPISGNTIYF. The complete variable domain, with remaining parts taken from reference TRBV28 and TRBJ1-3, reads DVKVTQSSRYLVKRTGEKVFLECVQDMDHENMFWYRQDPGLGLRLIYFSYDVKMKEKGDIPEGYSVSREKKERFSLILESASTNQTSMYLCASTSGQGPISGNTIYFGEGSWLTVV.

This chain links TRBV3-1 (or the pseudogene TRBV3-2) with TRBJ1-6; D gene ambiguous. Germline V gene lookup returns CDR1 LGHDT and CDR2 YNNKEL (reference sequence). The ends were cut back, 1 base at V and 9 bases at J, with 10 bases in the middle. CDR3 size: 14 residues. For the CDR3, the DNA is TGTGCCAGCAGCCAAGGCGGAGTTGGTTCACCCCTCCACTTT. Translation gives CASSQGGVGSPLHF.

The chain joins TRBV19 to TRBJ1-2; D uncertain. V was trimmed by 0 bases and J by 5 bases, leaving 13 bases between them. Looked up from germline, CDR1 is LNHDA and CDR2 is SQIVND (reference sequence). The CDR3 runs to 15 residues. CDR3 region: CASSIESTAFYGYTF. For the CDR3, the DNA is TGTGCCAGTAGTATAGAAAGTACAGCCTTTTATGGCTACACCTTC.

The rearrangement joins TRBV25-1 to TRBJ1-3, with TRBD1 identical over 7 bases. The CDR3 is made up of 14 amino acids. From germline, CDR1 is MGHDK and CDR2 SYGVNS. Losses at the gene ends were 6 bases for V and 1 base for J; bases not matched to a gene: 3. The CDR3 DNA follows: TGTGCCAGCAGGTCAGGGGGGTCTGGAAACACCATATATTTT. It specifies CASRSGGSGNTIYF. Together with reference TRBV25-1 and TRBJ1-3, the CDR3 gives the full variable domain: EADIYQTPRYLVIGTGKKITLECSQTMGHDKMYWYQQDPGMELHLIHYSYGVNSTEKGDLSSESTVSRIRTEHFPLTLESARPSHTSQYLCASRSGGSGNTIYFGEGSWLTVV.

CDR3 loop: CASSVRQPEAFF. For the CDR3, the DNA is TGTGCCAGCAGCGTACGACAGCCCGAAGCTTTCTTT. J is TRBJ1-1 and V is TRBV5-6, with D perhaps matching TRBD1 (5 bases). This CDR3 is built from 12 residues. The V and J ends lost 4 bases and 8 bases respectively, with 12 bases between them. Looked up from germline, CDR1 is SGHDT and CDR2 is YYEEEE.

This clone has only a few counts. The chain has TRBV19 and TRBJ2-2; 7 bases line up with TRBD2. V lost 6 bases to trimming and J lost 6 bases; unmatched junction nucleotides: 7. The CDR3 loop spans 14 amino acids. Germline V lookup: CDR1 LNHDA, CDR2 SQIVND (reference sequence). This chain's CDR3 is CASRPSGISGELFF. The CDR3 DNA follows: TGTGCCAGTAGGCCTAGCGGTATCTCCGGGGAGCTGTTTTTT.

Concerning this clone itself: The sample contains more than one DNA sequence encoding this CDR3. The chain carries TRBV5-1 and TRBJ2-5; D is possibly TRBD1 (6 bases). Germline CDR1 and CDR2: SGHRS and YFSETQ. V gave up 0 bases and J gave up 5 bases, with 8 bases separating them. The CDR3 sequence is 13 residues long. CDR3 bases: TGCGCCAGCAGCTTGGAGGGGGTGGAGACCCAGTACTTC. Its protein is CASSLEGVETQYF.

The rearrangement links TRBV9 to TRBJ2-1; D unresolved. The CDR3 is 16 residues long. Germline-derived CDR1 and CDR2 are SGDLS and YYNGEE. Trimming took off 0 bases at V and 9 bases at J, with 19 bases between the two ends. The CDR3 nucleotides read TGTGCCAGCAGCGTAGCTAGTTATTCGGCATTTGGTGAGCAGTTCTTC. Translation: CASSVASYSAFGEQFF. Complete variable domain (other parts from reference TRBV9 and TRBJ2-1): DSGVTQTPKHLITATGQRVTLRCSPRSGDLSVYWYQQSLDQGLQFLIQYYNGEERAKGNILERFSAQQFPDLHSELNLSSLELGDSALYFCASSVASYSAFGEQFFGPGTRLTVL.

The chain employs TRBV5-4 and TRBJ2-7; D uncertain. Germline V gene data show CDR1 as SGHNT and CDR2 as YYREEE (reference sequence). This CDR3 has 13 amino acids. With 2 bases removed from V and 6 bases from J, the gap between germline ends came to 12 bases. CDR3 bases: TGTGCCAGCAGCTTACCTAGTTCACGCGAGCAGTACGTC. Translation: CASSLPSSREQYV.

The chain is built from TRBV4-2 and TRBJ2-3, with 13 bases aligning to TRBD2. The CDR3 runs to 15 residues. V lost 3 bases, J lost 6 bases, and 3 bases stayed unmatched. The germline V gene encodes CDR1 LGHNA and CDR2 YNFKEQ. This chain's CDR3 is CASSHRTSGSDTQYF. In DNA form, the CDR3 reads TGTGCCAGCAGCCACCGGACTAGCGGGAGTGATACGCAGTATTTT.

This rearrangement joins TRBV11-3 to TRBJ2-1, with 9 bases aligning to TRBD2. J was trimmed by 4 bases and V by 8 bases; bases with no gene match: 18. CDR3 length: 18 residues. Germline V gene lookup returns CDR1 SGHNT and CDR2 YENEEA. This CDR3 is CASSFLVLAGGVYNEQFF. The CDR3 DNA reads TGTGCCAGCTCTTTTTTGGTACTAGCGGGCGGGGTGTACAATGAGCAGTTCTTC.